This TCR beta chain was obtained from a study of blood T cell repertoires in COVID-19. Study-level information: There were acute and convalescent COVID-19 samples, and they came from the United States, Italy and Spain.

Per the study methods: Estimation of nucleated cell counts was performed using reference gene primer amplification. Assay: immunoSEQ multiplex PCR; the TCRdb copy retains only in-frame clones and omits some. V, J and clone size are taken as reported in that table, and D and trimming were inferred from the DNA itself. The sample lists about 280,000 clones, about nine tenths seen once, with 2% to 2.5% in the top ten. V was pared by 7 bases and J by 2 bases, with 9 bases between. The CDR3 is 13 residues long. Germline CDR1 reads MDHEN; CDR2 reads SYDVKM. This chain links TRBV28 with TRBJ1-5, with no clear D. Material for sequencing was peripheral blood. The source is a man between 50 and 59 years old with acute or convalescent COVID-19. For the CDR3, the DNA is TGTGCCAGCAAGGTCAGCGGCAATCAGCCCCAGCATTTT. Residues: CASKVSGNQPQHF.